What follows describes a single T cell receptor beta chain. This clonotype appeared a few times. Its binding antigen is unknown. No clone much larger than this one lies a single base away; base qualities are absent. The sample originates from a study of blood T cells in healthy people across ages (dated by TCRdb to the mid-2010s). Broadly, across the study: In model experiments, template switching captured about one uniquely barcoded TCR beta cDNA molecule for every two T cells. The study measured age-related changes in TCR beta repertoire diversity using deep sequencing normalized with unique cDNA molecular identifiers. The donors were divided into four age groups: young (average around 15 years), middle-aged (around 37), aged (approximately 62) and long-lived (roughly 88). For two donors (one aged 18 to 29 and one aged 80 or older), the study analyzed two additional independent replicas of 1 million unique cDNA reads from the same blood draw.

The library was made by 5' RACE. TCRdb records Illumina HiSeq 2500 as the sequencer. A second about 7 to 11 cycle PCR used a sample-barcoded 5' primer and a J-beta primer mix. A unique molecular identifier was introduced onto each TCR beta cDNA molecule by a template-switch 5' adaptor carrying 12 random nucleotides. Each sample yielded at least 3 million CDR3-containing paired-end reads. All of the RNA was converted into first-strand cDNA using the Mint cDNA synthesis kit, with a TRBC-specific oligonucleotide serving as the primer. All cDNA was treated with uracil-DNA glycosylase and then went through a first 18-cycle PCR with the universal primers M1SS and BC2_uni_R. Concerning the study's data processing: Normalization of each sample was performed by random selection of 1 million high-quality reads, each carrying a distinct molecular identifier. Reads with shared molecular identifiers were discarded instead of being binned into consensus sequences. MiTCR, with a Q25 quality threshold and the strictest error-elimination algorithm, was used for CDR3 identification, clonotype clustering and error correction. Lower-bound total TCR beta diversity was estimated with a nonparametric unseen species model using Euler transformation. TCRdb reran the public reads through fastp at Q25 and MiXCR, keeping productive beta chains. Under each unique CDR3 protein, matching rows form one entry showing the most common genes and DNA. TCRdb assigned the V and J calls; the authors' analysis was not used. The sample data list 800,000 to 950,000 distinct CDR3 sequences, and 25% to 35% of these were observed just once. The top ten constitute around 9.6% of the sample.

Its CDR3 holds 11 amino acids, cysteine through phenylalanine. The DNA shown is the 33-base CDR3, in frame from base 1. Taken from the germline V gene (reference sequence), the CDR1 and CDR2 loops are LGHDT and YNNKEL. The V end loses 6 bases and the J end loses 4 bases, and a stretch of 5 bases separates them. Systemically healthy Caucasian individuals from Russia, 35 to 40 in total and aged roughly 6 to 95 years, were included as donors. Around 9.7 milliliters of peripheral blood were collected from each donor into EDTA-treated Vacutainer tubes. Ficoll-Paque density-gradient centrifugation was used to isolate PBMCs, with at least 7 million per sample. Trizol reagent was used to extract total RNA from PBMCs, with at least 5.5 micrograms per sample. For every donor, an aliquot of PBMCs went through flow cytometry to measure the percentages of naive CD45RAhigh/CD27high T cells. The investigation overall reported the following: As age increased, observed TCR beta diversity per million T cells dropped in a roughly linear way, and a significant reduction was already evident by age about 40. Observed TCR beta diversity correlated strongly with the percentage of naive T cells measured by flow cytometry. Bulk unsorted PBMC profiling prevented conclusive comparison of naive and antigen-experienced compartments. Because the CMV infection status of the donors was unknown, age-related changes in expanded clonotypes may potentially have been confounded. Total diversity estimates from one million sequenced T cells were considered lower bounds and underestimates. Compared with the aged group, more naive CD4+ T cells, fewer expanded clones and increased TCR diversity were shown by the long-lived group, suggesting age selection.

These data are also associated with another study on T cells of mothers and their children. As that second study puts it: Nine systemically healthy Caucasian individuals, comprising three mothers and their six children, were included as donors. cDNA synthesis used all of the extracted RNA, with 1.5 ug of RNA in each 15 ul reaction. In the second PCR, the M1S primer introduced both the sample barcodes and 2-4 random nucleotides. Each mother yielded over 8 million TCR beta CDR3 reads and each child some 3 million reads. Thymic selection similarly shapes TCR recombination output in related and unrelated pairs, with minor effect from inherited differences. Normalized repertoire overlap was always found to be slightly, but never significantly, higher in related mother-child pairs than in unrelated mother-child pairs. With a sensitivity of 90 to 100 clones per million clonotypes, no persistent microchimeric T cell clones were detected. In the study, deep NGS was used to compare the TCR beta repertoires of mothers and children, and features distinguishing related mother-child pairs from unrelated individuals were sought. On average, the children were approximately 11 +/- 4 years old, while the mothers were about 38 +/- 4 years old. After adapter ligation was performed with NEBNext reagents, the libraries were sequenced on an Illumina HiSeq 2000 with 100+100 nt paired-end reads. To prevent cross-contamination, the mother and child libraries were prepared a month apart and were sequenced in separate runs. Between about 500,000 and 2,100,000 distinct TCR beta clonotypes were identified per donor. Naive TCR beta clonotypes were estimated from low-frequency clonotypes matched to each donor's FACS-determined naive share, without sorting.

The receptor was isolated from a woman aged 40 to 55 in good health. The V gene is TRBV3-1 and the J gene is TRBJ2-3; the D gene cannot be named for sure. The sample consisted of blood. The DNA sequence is TGTGCCAGCAGAGTGGCAGATACGCAGTATTTT. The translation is CASRVADTQYF.